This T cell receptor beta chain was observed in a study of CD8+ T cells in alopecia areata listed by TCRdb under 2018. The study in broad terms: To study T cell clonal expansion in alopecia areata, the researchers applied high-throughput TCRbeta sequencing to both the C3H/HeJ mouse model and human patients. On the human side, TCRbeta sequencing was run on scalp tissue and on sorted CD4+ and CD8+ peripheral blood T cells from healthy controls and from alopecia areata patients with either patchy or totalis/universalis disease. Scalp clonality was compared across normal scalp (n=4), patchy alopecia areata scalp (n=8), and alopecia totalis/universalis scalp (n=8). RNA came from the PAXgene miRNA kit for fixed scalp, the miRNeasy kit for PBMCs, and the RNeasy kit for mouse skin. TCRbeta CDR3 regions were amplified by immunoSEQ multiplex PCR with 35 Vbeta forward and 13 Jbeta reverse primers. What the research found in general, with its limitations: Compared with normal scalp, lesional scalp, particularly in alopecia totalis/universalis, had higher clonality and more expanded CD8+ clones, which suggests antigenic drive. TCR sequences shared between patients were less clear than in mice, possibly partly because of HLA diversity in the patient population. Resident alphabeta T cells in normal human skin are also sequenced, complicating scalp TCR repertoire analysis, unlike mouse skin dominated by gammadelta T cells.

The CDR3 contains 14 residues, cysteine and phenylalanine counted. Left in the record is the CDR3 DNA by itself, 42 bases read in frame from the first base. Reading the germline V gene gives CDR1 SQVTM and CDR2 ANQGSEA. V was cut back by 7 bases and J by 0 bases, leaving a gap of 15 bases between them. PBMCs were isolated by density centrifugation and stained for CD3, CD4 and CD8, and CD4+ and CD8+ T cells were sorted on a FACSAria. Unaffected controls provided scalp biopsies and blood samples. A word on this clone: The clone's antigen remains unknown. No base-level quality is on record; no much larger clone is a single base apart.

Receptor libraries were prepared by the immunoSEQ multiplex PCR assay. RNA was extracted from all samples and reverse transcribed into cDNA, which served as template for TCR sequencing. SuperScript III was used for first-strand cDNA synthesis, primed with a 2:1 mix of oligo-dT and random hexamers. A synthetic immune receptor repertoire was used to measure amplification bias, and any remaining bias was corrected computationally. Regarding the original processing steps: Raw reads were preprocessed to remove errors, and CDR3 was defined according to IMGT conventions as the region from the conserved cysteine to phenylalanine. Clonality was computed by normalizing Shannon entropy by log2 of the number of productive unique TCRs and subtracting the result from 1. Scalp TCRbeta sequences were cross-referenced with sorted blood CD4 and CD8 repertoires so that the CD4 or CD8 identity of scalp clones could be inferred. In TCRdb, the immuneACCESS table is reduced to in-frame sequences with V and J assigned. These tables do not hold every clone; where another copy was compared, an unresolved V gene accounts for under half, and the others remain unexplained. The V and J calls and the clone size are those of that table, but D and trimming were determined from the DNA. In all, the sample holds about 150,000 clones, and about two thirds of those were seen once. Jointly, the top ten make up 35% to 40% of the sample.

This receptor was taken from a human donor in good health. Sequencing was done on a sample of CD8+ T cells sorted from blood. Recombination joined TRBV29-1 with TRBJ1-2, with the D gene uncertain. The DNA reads TGCAGCGAGTCACAGCTACTAGCTAACTATGGCTACACCTTC. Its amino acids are CSESQLLANYGYTF. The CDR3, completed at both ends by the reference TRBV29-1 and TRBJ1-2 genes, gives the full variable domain SAVISQKPSRDICQRGTSLTIQCQVDSQVTMMFWYRQQPGQSLTLIATANQGSEATYESGFVIDKFPISRPNLTFSTLTVSNMSPEDSSIYLCSESQLLANYGYTFGSGTRLTVV.